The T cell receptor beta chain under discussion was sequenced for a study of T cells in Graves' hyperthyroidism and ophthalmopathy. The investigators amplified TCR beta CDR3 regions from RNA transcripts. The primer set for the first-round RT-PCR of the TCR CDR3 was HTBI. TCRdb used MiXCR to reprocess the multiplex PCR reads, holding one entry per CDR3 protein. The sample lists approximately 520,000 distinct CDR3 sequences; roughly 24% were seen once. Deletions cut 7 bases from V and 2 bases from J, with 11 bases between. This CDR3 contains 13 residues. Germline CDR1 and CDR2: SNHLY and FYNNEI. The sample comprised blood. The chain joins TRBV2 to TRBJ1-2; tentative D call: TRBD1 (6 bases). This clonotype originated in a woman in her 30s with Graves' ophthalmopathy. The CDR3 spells CASMGQSNYGYTF. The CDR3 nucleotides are TGTGCCAGCATGGGACAATCGAACTATGGCTACACCTTC.